This TCR beta chain stems from a study of long-term antiretroviral therapy in people with HIV. Study-level results: At every time point, clones expanded before ART dominated the repertoire.

This CDR3 comprises 16 residues. In germline, CDR1 is SGHVS, CDR2 FQNEAQ. The V segment lost 7 bases and the J segment 8 bases; nucleotides outside the gene matches: 15. With regard to this clone: Its cognate antigen is unknown.

At minimum, one pre-ART and two post-ART PBMC samples were obtained from each donor. Specimens held about 0.9-11 million cryopreserved PBMC prior to DNA extraction. Samples were assayed with immunoSEQ v3.0 at survey level. TCRdb's copy holds only in-frame clones and misses some; the assay was immunoSEQ multiplex PCR. Found here are tens of thousands of clones, around 86% of them singletons; the top ten hold around 8.3%. This TCR was sampled from a man aged 18 to 29 with HIV. The sequenced sample was unsorted PBMCs, obtained 0.2 years before starting antiretroviral therapy. J is TRBJ2-1 and V is TRBV7-8, with TRBD2 identical over 9 bases. DNA of the CDR3: TGTGCCAGCATCGCGGGGGGACTAGCAAGTTTCTATGAGCAGTTCTTC. Translating it yields CASIAGGLASFYEQFF.